This record looks at one T cell receptor beta chain sequence and its context. Its cognate antigen is unknown. The source of the sample is a study of CD8+ T cells in alopecia areata. Findings and limits, study-wide: Unlike in mice, where it was clearer, TCR sharing across patients was less clear, possibly HLA-related. Across lesional scalp, and particularly alopecia totalis/universalis, clonality surpassed that of normal scalp.

The V end lost 7 bases, the J end lost 2 bases, and 12 bases lay between the germline ends. Germline-derived CDR1 and CDR2 are LGHNT and FRNRAP. The CDR3 loop spans 14 amino acids. Sequencing relied on a cDNA template that was reverse transcribed from extracted RNA. Measured with immunoSEQ multiplex PCR; TCRdb has only the in-frame clones, and not every one. Here the sample spans about 200,000 clones, roughly three fifths being singletons. Material for sequencing was CD8+ T cells sorted from blood. The chain carries TRBV12-5 and TRBJ1-5, with a possible D match to TRBD1 (5 bases). The sequence was obtained from a human donor in good health. For the CDR3, the DNA is TGTGCTAGTGCCCGGGGGGGTGGCAATCAGCCCCAGCATTTT. Translation gives CASARGGGNQPQHF.